This T cell receptor beta chain is drawn from a study of blood T cell repertoires in COVID-19. The CDR3 is made up of 18 amino acids. Germline lookup yields CDR1 SGHVS and CDR2 FQNEAQ. V lost 2 bases and J lost 4, with 18 bases in between. Data came from immunoSEQ multiplex PCR; TCRdb stores just in-frame clones and leaves some out. The table lists fewer than 250,000 clones, roughly nine tenths of them singletons, with approximately 0.69% in the top ten. The clonotype comes from a man between 40 and 49 years old with acute or convalescent COVID-19. Sequenced: peripheral blood. The chain joins TRBV7-8 to TRBJ2-6; weak D call: TRBD1 (5 bases). This CDR3 is CASSLNRGPTSGANVLTF. CDR3 DNA sequence: TGTGCCAGCAGCTTAAATAGGGGTCCGACGTCCGGGGCCAACGTCCTGACTTTC.